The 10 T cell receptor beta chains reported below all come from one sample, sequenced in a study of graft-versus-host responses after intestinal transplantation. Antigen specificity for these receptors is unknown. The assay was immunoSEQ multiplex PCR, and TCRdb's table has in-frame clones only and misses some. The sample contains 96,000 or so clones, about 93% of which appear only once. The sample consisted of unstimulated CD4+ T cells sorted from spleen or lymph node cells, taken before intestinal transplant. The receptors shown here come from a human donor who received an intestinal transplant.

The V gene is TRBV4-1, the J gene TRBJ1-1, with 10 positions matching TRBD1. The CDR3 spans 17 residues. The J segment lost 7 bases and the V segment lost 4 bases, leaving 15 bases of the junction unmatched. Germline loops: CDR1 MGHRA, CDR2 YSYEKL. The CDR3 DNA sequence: TGCGCCAGCAGCCCGACCCGGGACAGGGGTCGGGTGATTGAAGCTTTCTTT. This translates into CASSPTRDRGRVIEAFF.

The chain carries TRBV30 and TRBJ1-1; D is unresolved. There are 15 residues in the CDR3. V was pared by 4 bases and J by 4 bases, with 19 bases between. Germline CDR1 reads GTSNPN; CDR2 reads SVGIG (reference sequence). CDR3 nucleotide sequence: TGTGCCTGGACCGCGGTCGGGTGGGAGGTCACTGAAGCTTTCTTT. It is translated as CAWTAVGWEVTEAFF.

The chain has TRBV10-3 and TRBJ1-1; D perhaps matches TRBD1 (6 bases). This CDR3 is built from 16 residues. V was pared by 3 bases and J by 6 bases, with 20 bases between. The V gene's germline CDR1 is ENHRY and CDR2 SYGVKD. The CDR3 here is CAISDGGTGHWAEAFF. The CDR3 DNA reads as TGTGCCATCAGTGATGGGGGCACAGGTCATTGGGCTGAAGCTTTCTTT.

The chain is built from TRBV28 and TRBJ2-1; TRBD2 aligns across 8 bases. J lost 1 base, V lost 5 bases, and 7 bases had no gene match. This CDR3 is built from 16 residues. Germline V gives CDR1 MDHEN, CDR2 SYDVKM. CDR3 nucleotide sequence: TGTGCCAGCAGTCTTCATAGCGGGGTATCCTACAATGAGCAGTTCTTC. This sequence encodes CASSLHSGVSYNEQFF.

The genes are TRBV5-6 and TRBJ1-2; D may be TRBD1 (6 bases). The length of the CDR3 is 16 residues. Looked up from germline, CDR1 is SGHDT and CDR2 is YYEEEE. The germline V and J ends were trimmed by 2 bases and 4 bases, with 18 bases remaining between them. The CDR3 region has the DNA TGTGCCAGCAGCTTTGTGGACAGAGAGGGGATCTATGGCTACACCTTC. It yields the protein CASSFVDREGIYGYTF.

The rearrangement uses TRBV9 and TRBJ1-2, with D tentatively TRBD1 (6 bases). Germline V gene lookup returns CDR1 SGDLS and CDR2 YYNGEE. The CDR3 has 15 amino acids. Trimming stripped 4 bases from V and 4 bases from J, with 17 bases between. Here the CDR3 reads CASSFGIQGGYGYTF. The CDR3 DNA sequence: TGTGCCAGCAGCTTCGGAATACAGGGCGGCTATGGCTACACCTTC.

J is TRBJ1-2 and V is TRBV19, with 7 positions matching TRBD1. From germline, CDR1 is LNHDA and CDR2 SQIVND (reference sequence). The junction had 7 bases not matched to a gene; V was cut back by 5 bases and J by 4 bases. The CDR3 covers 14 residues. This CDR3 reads CASSADPGGYGYTF. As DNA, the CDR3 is TGTGCCAGTAGTGCTGACCCAGGGGGCTATGGCTACACCTTC.

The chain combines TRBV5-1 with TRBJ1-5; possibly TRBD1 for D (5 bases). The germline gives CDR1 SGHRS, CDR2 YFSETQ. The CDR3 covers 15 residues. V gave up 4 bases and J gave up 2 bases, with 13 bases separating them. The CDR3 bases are TGCGCCAGCAGCCCGGGGGAGGTGGGCAATCAGCCCCAGCATTTT. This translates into CASSPGEVGNQPQHF.

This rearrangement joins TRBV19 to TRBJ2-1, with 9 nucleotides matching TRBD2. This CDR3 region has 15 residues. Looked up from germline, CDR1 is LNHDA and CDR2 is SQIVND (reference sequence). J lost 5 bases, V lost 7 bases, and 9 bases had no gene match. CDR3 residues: CASMGSGRSHNEQFF. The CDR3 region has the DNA TGTGCCAGTATGGGAAGCGGGAGGAGTCACAATGAGCAGTTCTTC. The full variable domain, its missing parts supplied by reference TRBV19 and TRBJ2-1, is DGGITQSPKYLFRKEGQNVTLSCEQNLNHDAMYWYRQDPGQGLRLIYYSQIVNDFQKGDIAEGYSVSREKKESFPLTVTSAQKNPTAFYLCASMGSGRSHNEQFFGPGTRLTVL.

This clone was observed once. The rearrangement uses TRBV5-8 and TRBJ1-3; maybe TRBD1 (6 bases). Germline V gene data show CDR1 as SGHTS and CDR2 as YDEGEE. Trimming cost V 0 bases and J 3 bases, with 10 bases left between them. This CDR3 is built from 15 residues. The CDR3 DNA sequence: TGTGCCAGCAGCTTGGGCAAGACAGGTGGAAACACCATATATTTT. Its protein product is CASSLGKTGGNTIYF.